The present T cell receptor (beta chain) was sequenced within a study of T-cell memory formation after mild COVID-19. TCRdb recomputed calls from the 5' RACE reads with MiXCR, one row per CDR3 protein. The repertoire holds under 350,000 distinct CDR3 sequences, with 15% to 20% as singletons. In germline, CDR1 is KGHSH, CDR2 LQKENI. The CDR3 is 15 amino acids. Between the trimmed V and J ends, which lost 5 bases and 0 bases, there was a span of 13 bases. This TCR was sampled from a man aged 18 to 35 who had mild COVID-19 (a few samples of this study predate the infection). Cell type and time point are not known. Sample: PBMCs or a T cell subset sorted from them (not recorded which). This chain uses TRBV18 with TRBJ1-1, with D tentatively TRBD1 (5 bases). DNA for the CDR3: TGTGCCAGCTCAAGACCGGGGGTCATGAACACTGAAGCTTTCTTT. As protein: CASSRPGVMNTEAFF.